This TCR beta chain was captured in a study of T cell repertoires in cytomegalovirus infection. Background on the study: Indications came from public TCR beta signatures; they pointed to CMV infection and to a matching HLA type.

The germline gives CDR1 SGHTA, CDR2 FQGNSA. V gave up 5 bases and J gave up 6 bases; unmatched junction bases: 8. The CDR3 has 15 amino acids. The study's findings and limits: CMV-specific HLA-C-restricted TCR beta clonotypes dominated the ex vivo response. Summed frequency of shared TCR beta families picked out CMV carriers who also had the relevant HLA.

TCRdb fed the reads into MiXCR, producing one record per CDR3 protein. The data hold about 260,000 distinct CDR3 sequences, with roughly 10% observed a single time. This clonotype was seen at least ten times. The antigen remains undetermined. Sequenced: PBMCs. This rearrangement joins TRBV7-2 to TRBJ1-5, with 9 positions matching TRBD1. This TCR was recovered from a human donor in good health (CMV status not recorded). Some clones in this sample may be carry-over from other donors' samples. The CDR3 sequence: CASSTGTGLVQPQHF. The CDR3 nucleotides are TGTGCCAGCAGCACCGGGACAGGGTTGGTTCAGCCCCAGCATTTT.